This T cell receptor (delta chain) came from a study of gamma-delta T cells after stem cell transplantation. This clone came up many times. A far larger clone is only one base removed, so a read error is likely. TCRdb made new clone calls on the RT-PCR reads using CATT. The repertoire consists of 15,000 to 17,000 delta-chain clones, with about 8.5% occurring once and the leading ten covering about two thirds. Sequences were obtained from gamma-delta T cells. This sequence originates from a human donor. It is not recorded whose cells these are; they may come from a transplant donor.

CDR3 DNA sequence: TGTGCCTGTGGCACCGTACTGGGGGATACCGATAAACTCATCTTT. This gives the protein CACGTVLGDTDKLIF. The V call is TRDV2, the J call TRDJ1; TRDD3 matches 10 bases. CDR3 length: 15 residues. CDR1 and CDR2 from the germline V gene are GEAIGNYY and EKD.